These 31 T cell receptor beta chains were all obtained from the same sample, sequenced in a study of shared clonotypes between healthy human individuals. Naive CD8 populations comprised CD45RO-negative cells positively selected for CCR7, excluding terminally differentiated effector memory CD45RA+ cells. Some clones are missing from TCRdb's copy, which holds only in-frame ones; the method was immunoSEQ multiplex PCR. The sample contains around 2.1 million clones, under 95% of which appear only once. Sequences were obtained from naive CD8+ T cells from PBMCs. The receptors shown here come from a young man in good health. Some clones in this sample may be carry-over from other donors' samples.

This clone was seen more than once but under ten times. The chain links TRBV13 to TRBJ1-1, with D uncertain. The V and J ends lost 5 bases and 1 base respectively, with 11 bases between them. The CDR3 runs 14 residues. Germline V gene data show CDR1 as PRHDT and CDR2 as FYEKMQ (reference sequence). CDR3 residues: CASSPGRGNTEAFF. The CDR3, as DNA: TGTGCCAGCAGCCCCGGACGGGGGAACACTGAAGCTTTCTTT.

Only one count was recorded for this clone. The rearrangement links TRBV11-3 to TRBJ2-5; TRBD1 aligns across 9 bases. This CDR3 spans 16 amino acids. V shed 1 base, J shed 2 bases, and the junction held 5 bases outside the gene matches. The germline V gene encodes CDR1 SGHNT and CDR2 YENEEA. CDR3 amino acids: CASSLGGTGLQETQYF. DNA for the CDR3: TGTGCCAGCAGCTTAGGAGGGACAGGGCTACAAGAGACCCAGTACTTC. Together with reference TRBV11-3 and TRBJ2-5, the CDR3 gives the full variable domain: EAGVVQSPRYKIIEKKQPVAFWCNPISGHNTLYWYLQNLGQGPELLIRYENEEAVDDSQLPKDRFSAERLKGVDSTLKIQPAELGDSAVYLCASSLGGTGLQETQYFGPGTRLLVL.

The chain recombines TRBV7-2 with TRBJ2-2; 9 positions agree with TRBD2. Germline CDR1 reads SGHTA; CDR2 reads FQGNSA. Unmatched junction bases numbered 10, after V lost 5 bases and J lost 3 bases. The CDR3 has 17 residues. CDR3 coding DNA: TGTGCCAGCAGCGGGTGGCGGGAGGGCCGAGACACCGGGGAGCTGTTTTTT. Its protein product is CASSGWREGRDTGELFF.

The chain uses TRBV2 and TRBJ2-7; D remains unclear. Germline lookup yields CDR1 SNHLY and CDR2 FYNNEI. The germline V and J ends were trimmed by 1 base and 5 bases, with 9 bases remaining between them. The CDR3 is made up of 13 amino acids. CDR3 sequence reads: CASSEGRLNEQYF. The CDR3 DNA follows: TGTGCCAGCAGTGAAGGTCGTCTGAACGAGCAGTACTTC.

A word on this clone: The sample holds other DNA sequences that translate to the same CDR3. The chain couples TRBV19 to TRBJ2-1, with 10 bases identical to TRBD2. The CDR3 runs 16 residues. Germline V lookup: CDR1 LNHDA, CDR2 SQIVND (reference sequence). J lost 0 bases, V lost 6 bases, and 5 bases had no gene match. CDR3 sequence (DNA): TGTGCCAGTAGATTAGCGGGAGGTAGCTCCTACAATGAGCAGTTCTTC. Its translation: CASRLAGGSSYNEQFF.

The V call is TRBV4-1, the J call TRBJ2-3; 7 bases fit TRBD2. V gave up 1 base and J gave up 5 bases; unmatched junction bases: 18. The CDR3 length is 19 residues. Germline-derived CDR1 and CDR2 are MGHRA and YSYEKL. CDR3 region: CASSQVRSRGGSVKDTQYF. The CDR3 DNA reads TGCGCCAGCAGCCAAGTTCGGTCTCGTGGCGGGAGCGTTAAAGATACGCAGTATTTT.

As concerns this clone: This specimen includes other DNA sequences encoding the same CDR3. The CDR3 coding sequence is TGTGCCAGTAGTCCTCGGGACAGGGATACGCAGTATTTT. Translated, it gives CASSPRDRDTQYF. The chain couples TRBV19 to TRBJ2-3; 8 bases match TRBD1. There are 13 residues in the CDR3. Trimming took 5 bases from V and 6 from J; bases not matched to a gene: 4. The germline CDR1 and CDR2 sequences are LNHDA and SQIVND (reference sequence).

In the case of this clone: The junction and the germline gene differ at one end; a read error may be behind it. The genes are TRBV27 and TRBJ2-2, with D possibly being TRBD1 (6 bases). Germline V gene lookup returns CDR1 MNHEY and CDR2 SMNVEV (reference sequence). The CDR3 covers 14 residues. CDR3 sequence reads: CATSDRPNTGELFF. CDR3 nucleotide sequence: TGTGCCACCAGTGACAGGCCGAACACCGGGGAGCTGTTTTTT.

The chain has TRBV7-9 and TRBJ2-2; TRBD1 aligns across 8 bases. The V gene's germline CDR1 is SEHNR and CDR2 FQNEAQ (reference sequence). Trimming cost V 5 bases and J 2 bases; bases outside gene matches: 16. This CDR3 spans 19 amino acids. The CDR3 is CASSLPLLGQVPNTGELFF. In DNA form, the CDR3 reads TGTGCCAGCAGCCTCCCTCTCCTGGGACAGGTGCCTAACACCGGGGAGCTGTTTTTT.

This rearrangement joins TRBV12-5 to TRBJ1-2; D remains ambiguous. Trimming cost V 3 bases and J 1 base, with 6 bases left between them. The CDR3 is made up of 13 amino acids. Germline-derived CDR1 and CDR2 are LGHNT and FRNRAP. The DNA of the CDR3 is TGTGCTAGTGGTTTCGGGGTTAACTATGGCTACACCTTC. Its translation: CASGFGVNYGYTF.

This clone was recorded once. The V gene is TRBV5-6, the J gene TRBJ2-1; D is perhaps TRBD2 (5 bases). V dropped 3 bases and J dropped 0 bases, with 10 bases sitting between them. Per the germline V gene, CDR1 is SGHDT and CDR2 is YYEEEE. The CDR3 extends over 15 amino acids. This CDR3 reads CASSYRLNSYNEQFF. The CDR3, as DNA: TGTGCCAGCAGCTACCGACTAAACTCCTACAATGAGCAGTTCTTC.

This chain's CDR3 is CASSTKDKSSYNEQFF. In DNA form, the CDR3 reads TGTGCCAGCAGTACCAAGGACAAGAGCTCCTACAATGAGCAGTTCTTC. V usage is TRBV27 and J usage is TRBJ2-1; D is perhaps TRBD1 (5 bases). Germline V lookup: CDR1 MNHEY, CDR2 SMNVEV (reference sequence). CDR3 size: 16 residues. V lost 5 bases to trimming and J lost 0 bases, with 14 bases between them.

The V call is TRBV19, the J call TRBJ1-1; the match to TRBD1 covers 7 bases. The germline gives CDR1 LNHDA, CDR2 SQIVND (reference sequence). The CDR3 extends over 15 amino acids. The junction had 9 bases not matched to a gene; V was cut back by 7 bases and J by 1 base. CDR3 bases: TGTGCCAGTACTGCATACGACAGGGCGAACACTGAAGCTTTCTTT. Residues: CASTAYDRANTEAFF.

CDR3 in DNA: TGTGCCATCAGACATGAAATGGGACAATTTCATACGCAGTATTTT. It yields the protein CAIRHEMGQFHTQYF. This chain links TRBV27 with TRBJ2-3, with D possibly matching TRBD1 (6 bases). Trimming removed 10 bases at V and 7 bases at J, with 24 bases between. This CDR3 is built from 15 residues. Looked up from germline, CDR1 is MNHEY and CDR2 is SMNVEV (reference sequence).

This clone is a singleton in its sample. The chain has TRBV15 and TRBJ2-3; D is perhaps TRBD1 or TRBD2 (5 bases each). CDR1 LNHNV and CDR2 YYDKDF come from the germline V gene (reference sequence). The V end lost 4 bases, the J end lost 5 bases, and 10 bases lay between the germline ends. CDR3 size: 13 residues. CDR3 DNA sequence: TGTGCCACCAGCACGGGTGGGGGAGATACGCAGTATTTT. Protein: CATSTGGGDTQYF.

CDR3 nucleotide sequence: TGTGCCAGCAGTTTAGGGCCAGGCCCCGGGGAGCTGTTTTTT. It codes for CASSLGPGPGELFF. The chain recombines TRBV27 with TRBJ2-2; the D is unclear. V lost 2 bases and J 6 bases, leaving 10 bases between the germline ends. Germline CDR1 MNHEY, CDR2 SMNVEV (reference sequence). The CDR3 runs 14 residues.

For this clone: The sample carries other DNA sequences with the same CDR3. J is TRBJ2-1 and V is TRBV7-9, with 7 bases fitting TRBD2. The CDR3 consists of 15 residues. Germline CDR1 SEHNR, CDR2 FQNEAQ (reference sequence). V shed 4 bases, J shed 2 bases, and the junction held 5 bases outside the gene matches. CDR3 region: CASSSRLAAYNEQFF. For the CDR3, the DNA is TGTGCCAGCAGCTCCAGACTAGCAGCCTACAATGAGCAGTTCTTC. Looking up the rest from reference TRBV7-9 and TRBJ2-1 gives the full variable domain: DTGVSQNPRHKITKRGQNVTFRCDPISEHNRLYWYRQTLGQGPEFLTYFQNEAQLEKSRLLSDRFSAERPKGSFSTLEIQRTEQGDSAMYLCASSSRLAAYNEQFFGPGTRLTVL.

CDR3 in amino acids: CASSIFGHEQFF. The DNA for the CDR3 is TGTGCCAGTAGTATTTTCGGACATGAGCAGTTCTTC. The rearrangement uses TRBV19 and TRBJ2-1; no reliable D call. Germline-derived CDR1 and CDR2 are LNHDA and SQIVND (reference sequence). The CDR3 has 12 residues. V lost 3 bases, J lost 8 bases, and 8 bases lay in between.

This chain links TRBV29-1 with TRBJ2-1; D remains ambiguous. The ends were cut back, 7 bases at V and 5 bases at J, with 12 bases in the middle. The CDR3 is made up of 12 amino acids. Germline V gene sequence: CDR1 SQVTM, CDR2 ANQGSEA. Here the CDR3 DNA reads TGCAGCGGCCAGGCGTCCAACAATGAGCAGTTCTTC. Protein: CSGQASNNEQFF.

CDR3 amino acids: CASSVGGDGVDTQYF. The CDR3 DNA reads TGTGCCAGCAGCGTAGGAGGGGACGGAGTCGATACGCAGTATTTT. The chain recombines TRBV9 with TRBJ2-3; TRBD1 or TRBD2 may be the D gene (5 bases each). This CDR3 spans 15 amino acids. Germline V gives CDR1 SGDLS, CDR2 YYNGEE. Deletions cut 0 bases from V and 6 bases from J, with 14 bases between.

The chain couples TRBV9 to TRBJ2-2; TRBD2 might be the D (5 bases). The CDR3 has 18 amino acids. V dropped 2 bases and J dropped 2 bases, with 19 bases sitting between them. Germline V gene data show CDR1 as SGDLS and CDR2 as YYNGEE. The CDR3 region has the DNA TGTGCCAGCAGCGTTCCCATTGAGGGATCTCCAAACACCGGGGAGCTGTTTTTT. Translation gives CASSVPIEGSPNTGELFF.

The table lists this clone with a count of one. The CDR3 DNA is TGTGCCAGTAGCCGGGACAGGGAGGGGAAAGAGACCCAGTACTTC. Its protein product is CASSRDREGKETQYF. This sequence joins TRBV19 and TRBJ2-5; 9 bases fit TRBD1. Germline CDR1 LNHDA, CDR2 SQIVND (reference sequence). V lost 6 bases, J lost 3 bases, and 8 bases stayed unmatched. The CDR3 contains 15 residues.

J is TRBJ2-7 and V is TRBV5-4; D possibly corresponds to TRBD1 (5 bases). The CDR3 loop spans 13 amino acids. CDR1 SGHNT and CDR2 YYREEE come from the germline V gene (reference sequence). Trimming shortened V by 2 bases and J by 6 bases, and 12 bases separated the two germline ends. CDR3 nucleotides: TGTGCCAGCAGCTTCAGGGAAGGGGCCGAGCAGTACTTC. Amino acids: CASSFREGAEQYF.

The chain couples TRBV25-1 to TRBJ1-2; TRBD1 aligns across 7 bases. J was trimmed by 6 bases and V by 4 bases; bases with no gene match: 2. The length of the CDR3 is 12 residues. Per germline, CDR1 MGHDK and CDR2 SYGVNS. This chain's CDR3 is CASSAGTDGYTF. The CDR3 DNA reads TGTGCCAGCAGTGCCGGGACAGATGGCTACACCTTC.

The chain carries TRBV7-2 and TRBJ2-1; D is undetermined. The CDR3 covers 14 residues. CDR1 is SGHTA and CDR2 is FQGNSA in the germline V gene. Trimming removed 6 bases at V and 6 bases at J, with 15 bases between. In nucleotides, the CDR3 is TGTGCCAGCAGGAGACCCCTTATCGGCAATGAGCAGTTCTTC. It specifies CASRRPLIGNEQFF.

There are a few counts of this clone. This chain connects TRBV25-1 to TRBJ1-3; D gene unclear. The V gene's germline CDR1 is MGHDK and CDR2 SYGVNS. This CDR3 is built from 12 residues. Trimming stripped 4 bases from V and 4 bases from J, with 5 bases between. The chain's CDR3 is CASSVLGNTIYF. The CDR3 region has the DNA TGTGCCAGCAGTGTTCTCGGAAACACCATATATTTT.

The V gene is TRBV27, the J gene TRBJ1-1; tentatively, D is TRBD1 (5 bases). This CDR3 has 13 residues. V was clipped by 2 bases and J by 6 bases, with 10 bases between them. The germline V gene has CDR1 MNHEY and CDR2 SMNVEV (reference sequence). The CDR3 region is CASSLIRGAEAFF. The DNA of the CDR3 is TGTGCCAGCAGTTTAATTCGGGGGGCTGAAGCTTTCTTT.

The chain has TRBV5-4 and TRBJ2-7; TRBD1 matches 8 bases. Trimming at V came to 4 bases and at J to 3 bases, leaving 9 bases not matched to a gene. This CDR3 spans 15 amino acids. Germline loops: CDR1 SGHNT, CDR2 YYREEE (reference sequence). CDR3 sequence (DNA): TGTGCCAGCAGCGAAGACAGGGGTTGGGGCTACGAGCAGTACTTC. Protein sequence: CASSEDRGWGYEQYF.

The chain combines TRBV28 with TRBJ2-2; the D gene is possibly TRBD1 (6 bases). Looked up from germline, CDR1 is MDHEN and CDR2 is SYDVKM. Trimming removed 6 bases at V and 5 bases at J, with 16 bases between. CDR3 size: 15 residues. The CDR3: CASSGPRTVTGELFF. DNA of the CDR3: TGTGCCAGCAGCGGACCCCGGACAGTTACCGGGGAGCTGTTTTTT.

Remarks on this clone: This CDR3 is also generated by other DNA sequences in the sample. This sequence joins TRBV28 and TRBJ1-1, with no clear D. The CDR3 length is 12 residues. Germline V CDR1 and CDR2: MDHEN, SYDVKM. V lost 5 bases and J 0 bases, leaving 4 bases between the germline ends. CDR3 sequence reads: CASSPVNTEAFF. CDR3 in DNA: TGTGCCAGCAGTCCTGTGAACACTGAAGCTTTCTTT. Full variable domain (rest looked up from reference TRBV28 and TRBJ1-1): DVKVTQSSRYLVKRTGEKVFLECVQDMDHENMFWYRQDPGLGLRLIYFSYDVKMKEKGDIPEGYSVSREKKERFSLILESASTNQTSMYLCASSPVNTEAFFGQGTRLTVV.

V gene TRBV28 combines with J gene TRBJ1-3; D not resolved. V was clipped by 0 bases and J by 0 bases, with 3 bases between them. From germline, CDR1 is MDHEN and CDR2 SYDVKM. There are 14 residues in the CDR3. Here the CDR3 reads CASSLWPSGNTIYF. CDR3 coding DNA: TGTGCCAGCAGTTTATGGCCCTCTGGAAACACCATATATTTT. Supplemented by reference TRBV28 and TRBJ1-3, the full variable domain reads DVKVTQSSRYLVKRTGEKVFLECVQDMDHENMFWYRQDPGLGLRLIYFSYDVKMKEKGDIPEGYSVSREKKERFSLILESASTNQTSMYLCASSLWPSGNTIYFGEGSWLTVV.